This T cell receptor (beta chain) was obtained from a study of OX40 agonist ivuxolimab in advanced cancers. In the study overall: Anti-PD-1, anti-PD-L1 or anti-CTLA-4 therapy given earlier was allowed, and approximately 40% had some.

Measured with immunoSEQ multiplex PCR; TCRdb has only the in-frame clones, and not every one. The sample yields about 82,000 clones, over 85% seen once. The CDR3 covers 13 residues. Trimming took 6 bases from V and 7 from J, leaving 15 bases between them. Germline CDR1 and CDR2: SNHLY and FYNNEI. Findings of the study overall: With doses of 0.1 to 3.0 mg/kg, CD4+ and CD8+ blood T cells had undergone clonal expansion by week 6.

Concerning this clone: Its matching antigen is unknown.

This chain joins TRBV2 and TRBJ1-1, with D possibly TRBD1 on 5 matching bases. The specimen was CD4+ or CD8+ T cells sorted from blood, collected in a trial of the OX40 agonist ivuxolimab. The clonotype comes from an adult with an advanced solid tumor such as melanoma, head and neck, liver or kidney cancer. CDR3 loop: CASRGTGGSEAFF. The CDR3 DNA is TGTGCCAGCAGGGGGACGGGCGGCAGTGAAGCTTTCTTT.